The 3 T cell receptor beta chains listed next were all sequenced from one sample in a study of blood T cell repertoires in COVID-19. Repertoires were generated with immunoSEQ multiplex PCR, while TCRdb's copy carries only in-frame clones and drops some. Here the sample spans tens of thousands of clones, 88% being singletons. The sample taken for sequencing was peripheral blood. The receptors stem from a human donor in a cohort sampled during active COVID-19.

This chain connects TRBV29-1 to TRBJ1-2; D remains ambiguous. Looked up from germline, CDR1 is SQVTM and CDR2 is ANQGSEA. Trimming stripped 7 bases from V and 7 bases from J, with 13 bases between. The CDR3 sequence is 11 residues long. DNA for the CDR3: TGCAGCGCCCAGGATGTGACTGGCTACACCTTC. Protein sequence: CSAQDVTGYTF.

The V and J genes are TRBV5-1 and TRBJ1-4; 8 bases line up with TRBD1. The CDR3 sequence is 14 residues long. Germline assignment: CDR1 SGHRS and CDR2 YFSETQ. J was trimmed by 7 bases and V by 4 bases; bases with no gene match: 6. CDR3 amino acids: CASSGGTGLEKLFF. CDR3 nucleotide sequence: TGCGCCAGCAGCGGCGGGACAGGACTTGAAAAACTGTTTTTT.

The CDR3 nucleotides are TGTGCCAGCAGCTTAGAGATGACTAGCACATTCTTC. It codes for CASSLEMTSTFF. V usage is TRBV11-3 and J usage is TRBJ2-1, with 7 nucleotides matching TRBD2. The CDR3 totals 12 residues. The V and J ends lost 0 bases and 16 bases, in that order; junction bases with no gene match: 6. Germline loops: CDR1 SGHNT, CDR2 YENEEA. Full variable domain (rest looked up from reference TRBV11-3 and TRBJ2-1): EAGVVQSPRYKIIEKKQPVAFWCNPISGHNTLYWYLQNLGQGPELLIRYENEEAVDDSQLPKDRFSAERLKGVDSTLKIQPAELGDSAVYLCASSLEMTSTFFGPGTRLTVL.